The entry below gives a single T cell receptor (beta chain) sequence along with its context. Its specificity is unknown. The CDR3 is 14 residues long. V lost 4 bases and J 11 bases, leaving 19 bases between the germline ends. The germline gives CDR1 KGHDR, CDR2 SFDVKD. A sample-barcoded 5' primer and a J-beta primer mix were used in a second PCR of about 6 to 12 cycles. Each of the cDNA molecules was tagged by a template-switch adaptor with 12 random nucleotides. TCRdb used MiXCR to reprocess the 5' RACE reads, holding one entry per CDR3 protein. The sample consists of about 780,000 distinct CDR3 sequences, about half of them appearing once. This sample was taken from a study of blood T cells in healthy people across ages. Study results and caveats: Naive CD4+ cells and diversity were both higher in long-lived donors than in aged donors.

The sample, about 10 milliliters of peripheral blood, was drawn from each donor. The sample was blood. The TCR originated in a man older than 75 in good health. This rearrangement joins TRBV24-1 to TRBJ2-5; D is unresolved. As DNA, the CDR3 is TGTGCCACCAGTGAATCCCCCCGGAACAATGAGCAGTACTTC. Its translation: CATSESPRNNEQYF.